Each of the 30 T cell receptor beta chains below was sequenced from the same sample in a study of a mutant IDH1 vaccine in newly diagnosed glioma. Time point given: baseline, week 1 (first vaccination visit). The treatment was: pre-vaccination baseline after standard-of-care therapy. Assay: immunoSEQ multiplex PCR; the TCRdb copy retains only in-frame clones and omits some. The repertoire holds about 68,000 clones, less than 85% seen once, with approximately 8.2% in the top ten. The sample in question was PBMCs, obtained from a glioma patient treated with radiotherapy, temozolomide or both. These receptors all come from a man in his forties or fifties with glioma.

This clone has at least ten counts. The V call is TRBV9, the J call TRBJ1-3; D gene ambiguous. The V end lost 4 bases, the J end lost 0 bases, and 8 bases lay between the germline ends. This CDR3 contains 14 residues. Per the germline V gene, CDR1 is SGDLS and CDR2 is YYNGEE. CDR3 bases: TGTGCCAGCAGCCCCTGGGACTCTGGAAACACCATATATTTT. Protein: CASSPWDSGNTIYF.

The chain joins TRBV21-1 to TRBJ1-2; the D segment call TRBD1 is taken from the table without a DNA check. TRBV21-1 is a recognized pseudogene. CDR3 length equals 15 residues. The CDR3 DNA sequence: TGTGCCAGCAGCAAAGACCTCGACAGGGACGCTGGCTACACCTTC. Its translation: CASSKDLDRDAGYTF.

This rearrangement joins TRBV5-4 to TRBJ1-2, with 9 bases identical to TRBD1. The V gene's germline CDR1 is SGHNT and CDR2 YYREEE (reference sequence). V was clipped by 5 bases and J by 3 bases; unmatched bases: 2. The length of the CDR3 is 13 residues. As DNA, the CDR3 is TGTGCCAGCAGAAGGACAGGGGACTATGGCTACACCTTC. Encoded protein: CASRRTGDYGYTF.

This sequence joins TRBV30 and TRBJ2-1; D ambiguous. The CDR3 is 16 amino acids. Trimming cost V 0 bases and J 4 bases, with 16 bases left between them. CDR1 GTSNPN and CDR2 SVGIG come from the germline V gene (reference sequence). CDR3 in amino acids: CAWSVTGSLAYNEQFF. The CDR3 DNA follows: TGTGCCTGGAGTGTCACCGGGTCCCTGGCATACAATGAGCAGTTCTTC. The complete variable domain, with remaining parts taken from reference TRBV30 and TRBJ2-1, reads SQTIHQWPATLVQPVGSPLSLECTVEGTSNPNLYWYRQAAGRGLQLLFYSVGIGQISSEVPQNLSASRPQDRQFILSSKKLLLSDSGFYLCAWSVTGSLAYNEQFFGPGTRLTVL.

The V call is TRBV5-1, the J call TRBJ1-1, with 10 bases fitting TRBD1. The CDR3 extends over 14 amino acids. After removal of 5 bases from V and 5 bases from J, the junction contained 6 bases not matched to a gene. Germline loops: CDR1 SGHRS, CDR2 YFSETQ. CDR3 DNA sequence: TGCGCCAGCAGTGGCGGGACAGGGGTTACTGAAGCTTTCTTT. It yields the protein CASSGGTGVTEAFF.

The rearrangement uses TRBV10-3 and TRBJ1-1, with 8 bases lining up with TRBD1. With 6 bases clipped from V and 7 bases from J, the junction kept 4 bases outside the gene matches. The CDR3 has 12 amino acids. Germline V CDR1 and CDR2: ENHRY, SYGVKD. The CDR3 DNA sequence: TGTGCCATCAGGGCCGGGACAGGTGAAGCTTTCTTT. This translates into CAIRAGTGEAFF.

The gene calls are TRBV14 and TRBJ1-2; D gene uncertain. The CDR3 consists of 13 residues. From germline, CDR1 is SGHDN and CDR2 FVKESK. Trimming took off 1 base at V and 3 bases at J, with 6 bases between the two ends. The CDR3 coding sequence is TGTGCCAGCAGCCAAGGAAGTTACTATGGCTACACCTTC. Its protein product is CASSQGSYYGYTF. The full variable domain, in which reference TRBV14 and TRBJ1-2 provide the parts outside the CDR3, is EAGVTQFPSHSVIEKGQTVTLRCDPISGHDNLYWYRRVMGKEIKFLLHFVKESKQDESGMPNNRFLAERTGGTYSTLKVQPAELEDSGVYFCASSQGSYYGYTFGSGTRLTVV.

This sequence joins TRBV30 and TRBJ2-5; 7 bases match TRBD1. CDR1 GTSNPN and CDR2 SVGIG come from the germline V gene (reference sequence). The J segment lost 5 bases and the V segment lost 5 bases, leaving 8 bases of the junction unmatched. The CDR3 is 13 residues long. The CDR3 DNA sequence: TGTGCCTGGGGAAATCCGGACAGGGAGACCCAGTACTTC. Its protein is CAWGNPDRETQYF.

The V call is TRBV6-4, the J call TRBJ1-2; a weak D match, TRBD1 (5 bases). Trimming left V 5 bases short and J 8 bases short, with 15 bases between. The CDR3 runs 13 residues. Germline V gene data show CDR1 as MRHNA and CDR2 as SNTAGT. In nucleotides, the CDR3 is TGTGCCAGCAGTTGGGACGGGTTAGGCGGCTACACCTTC. Its protein is CASSWDGLGGYTF.

The chain has TRBV12-5 and TRBJ2-1; D is uncertain. This CDR3 has 13 residues. Between the trimmed V and J ends, which lost 1 base and 5 bases, there was a span of 6 bases. Germline V gene sequence: CDR1 LGHNT, CDR2 FRNRAP. The CDR3 nucleotides read TGTGCTAGTGGTTTGGCAATTGACAATGAGCAGTTCTTC. Its translation is CASGLAIDNEQFF.

This clone was counted only a few times. The chain has TRBV9 and TRBJ2-2; D is unresolved. The germline gives CDR1 SGDLS, CDR2 YYNGEE. CDR3 length: 16 residues. Trimming removed 0 bases from V and 4 bases from J, with 13 bases in between. CDR3 residues: CASSVGEVARTGELFF. The DNA for the CDR3 is TGTGCCAGCAGCGTAGGAGAGGTAGCTCGCACCGGGGAGCTGTTTTTT. Full variable domain (remainder filled in from reference TRBV9 and TRBJ2-2): DSGVTQTPKHLITATGQRVTLRCSPRSGDLSVYWYQQSLDQGLQFLIQYYNGEERAKGNILERFSAQQFPDLHSELNLSSLELGDSALYFCASSVGEVARTGELFFGEGSRLTVL.

The chain combines TRBV6-5 with TRBJ2-7; 10 nucleotides align to TRBD1. In germline, CDR1 is MNHEY, CDR2 SVGAGI. With V trimmed by 2 bases and J by 3 bases, 4 bases remained unmatched. The CDR3 extends over 15 amino acids. The CDR3 DNA sequence: TGTGCCAGCAGTTACAGGGACAGGGGCTTCTACGAGCAGTACTTC. This encodes CASSYRDRGFYEQYF.

The chain uses TRBV29-1 and TRBJ1-1; no firm D call. This CDR3 is 12 amino acids long. Germline V gene sequence: CDR1 SQVTM, CDR2 ANQGSEA. Trimming removed 2 bases at V and 7 bases at J, with 11 bases between. The CDR3: CSVEFSGVEAFF. CDR3 DNA sequence: TGCAGCGTTGAATTTTCCGGGGTTGAAGCTTTCTTT.

This chain links TRBV5-5 with TRBJ1-4; perhaps TRBD1 as D (6 bases). Germline V gene lookup returns CDR1 SGHKS and CDR2 YYEKEE (reference sequence). V was pared by 4 bases and J by 7 bases, with 17 bases between. CDR3 length: 15 amino acids. The CDR3 nucleotides read TGTGCCAGCAGCGCCGACAGGAACCGAGGTGAAAAACTGTTTTTT. Protein: CASSADRNRGEKLFF. The full variable domain, its missing parts supplied by reference TRBV5-5 and TRBJ1-4, is DAGVTQSPTHLIKTRGQQVTLRCSPISGHKSVSWYQQVLGQGPQFIFQYYEKEERGRGNFPDRFSARQFPNYSSELNVNALLLGDSALYLCASSADRNRGEKLFFGSGTQLSVL.

The chain carries TRBV27 and TRBJ2-2, with D perhaps being TRBD1 or TRBD2 (5 bases each). Germline CDR1 reads MNHEY; CDR2 reads SMNVEV (reference sequence). The CDR3 extends over 13 amino acids. V was pared by 0 bases and J by 6 bases, with 5 bases between. CDR3 coding DNA: TGTGCCAGCAGTTTATCGGGGGCCGGGGAGCTGTTTTTT. Encoded protein: CASSLSGAGELFF.

Details on this clone: Other nucleotide sequences from this sample produce the same CDR3. V usage is TRBV6-5 and J usage is TRBJ2-7; D call uncertain. The V gene's germline CDR1 is MNHEY and CDR2 SVGAGI. The CDR3 length is 15 residues. V shed 0 bases and J shed 2 bases, with 11 bases lying between them. Written as DNA, the CDR3 is TGTGCCAGCAGTTACTCGGCAGGCGGTACCTACGAGCAGTACTTC. It yields the protein CASSYSAGGTYEQYF.

This chain uses TRBV29-1 with TRBJ2-1; 7 nucleotides match TRBD2. This CDR3 spans 14 amino acids. V trimming: 4 bases; J trimming: 7 bases; junction bases outside the gene matches: 10. Germline V CDR1 and CDR2: SQVTM, ANQGSEA. CDR3 residues: CSVGGGLLGNEQFF. Here the CDR3 DNA reads TGCAGCGTTGGGGGGGGTCTACTGGGAAATGAGCAGTTCTTC.

The CDR3 sequence: CASSVGKGSYNEQFF. The CDR3 DNA reads as TGTGCCAGCAGCGTGGGGAAGGGCTCCTACAATGAGCAGTTCTTC. The rearrangement uses TRBV9 and TRBJ2-1; the D is unclear. This CDR3 is built from 15 residues. The germline V gene encodes CDR1 SGDLS and CDR2 YYNGEE. V lost 2 bases, J lost 0 bases, and 9 bases lay in between.

The J gene is TRBJ2-7, the V gene TRBV6-6; D is ambiguous. The CDR3 runs 13 residues. Trimming removed 7 bases from V and 0 bases from J, with 10 bases in between. The germline V gene encodes CDR1 MNHNY and CDR2 SVGAGI (reference sequence). The CDR3 bases are TGTGCCAGCACGCCGGCCAGCTCCTACGAGCAGTACTTC. It specifies CASTPASSYEQYF.

The chain is built from TRBV10-3 and TRBJ2-7, with D perhaps matching TRBD1 (5 bases). Per the germline V gene, CDR1 is ENHRY and CDR2 is SYGVKD. Trimming removed 4 bases at V and 0 bases at J, with 10 bases between. The CDR3 is made up of 14 amino acids. DNA for the CDR3: TGTGCCATCAGTGGTGGGCAGGGCTCCTACGAGCAGTACTTC. Residues: CAISGGQGSYEQYF.

The chain recombines TRBV6-6 with TRBJ1-2; 7 positions match TRBD1. The V segment lost 10 bases and the J segment 6 bases; nucleotides outside the gene matches: 14. The V gene's germline CDR1 is MNHNY and CDR2 SVGAGI (reference sequence). This CDR3 is 14 amino acids long. The CDR3 DNA reads as TGTGCCACTCCCGCACTAGACAGGGCGAATGGCTACACCTTC. Translating it yields CATPALDRANGYTF.

The chain uses TRBV19 and TRBJ2-2; the match to TRBD1 covers 8 bases. V gave up 8 bases and J gave up 7 bases; unmatched junction bases: 3. The CDR3 sequence is 12 residues long. Germline V gene lookup returns CDR1 LNHDA and CDR2 SQIVND (reference sequence). CDR3 loop: CASRQGNGELFF. CDR3 sequence (DNA): TGTGCCAGTCGACAGGGGAACGGGGAGCTGTTTTTT.

The V call is TRBV19, the J call TRBJ2-5, with 7 bases identical to TRBD2. The CDR3 contains 16 residues. From germline, CDR1 is LNHDA and CDR2 SQIVND (reference sequence). The V and J ends lost 3 bases and 5 bases, in that order; junction bases with no gene match: 12. The CDR3 loop is CASSIAGGGGRETQYF. In DNA form, the CDR3 reads TGTGCCAGTAGTATCGCAGGCGGGGGAGGAAGGGAGACCCAGTACTTC. Drawing the rest from reference TRBV19 and TRBJ2-5, the complete variable domain is DGGITQSPKYLFRKEGQNVTLSCEQNLNHDAMYWYRQDPGQGLRLIYYSQIVNDFQKGDIAEGYSVSREKKESFPLTVTSAQKNPTAFYLCASSIAGGGGRETQYFGPGTRLLVL.

The chain links TRBV19 to TRBJ2-3, with D unresolved. This CDR3 region has 12 residues. V was trimmed by 4 bases and J by 7 bases, leaving 9 bases between them. Germline assignment: CDR1 LNHDA and CDR2 SQIVND (reference sequence). The CDR3 spells CASSKLANTQYF. CDR3 nucleotides: TGTGCCAGTAGTAAGCTGGCCAATACGCAGTATTTT.

J is TRBJ2-7 and V is TRBV30; possibly TRBD1 for D (5 bases). V was shortened by 0 bases and J by 8 bases, with 11 bases between the two germline ends. The CDR3 is 12 amino acids. In germline, CDR1 is GTSNPN, CDR2 SVGIG (reference sequence). The CDR3 DNA follows: TGTGCCTGGAGTGTATCAGGGAAAAAGCAGTACTTC. It specifies CAWSVSGKKQYF. The whole variable domain, remainder taken from reference TRBV30 and TRBJ2-7, is SQTIHQWPATLVQPVGSPLSLECTVEGTSNPNLYWYRQAAGRGLQLLFYSVGIGQISSEVPQNLSASRPQDRQFILSSKKLLLSDSGFYLCAWSVSGKKQYFGPGTRLTVT.

This chain joins TRBV29-1 and TRBJ1-2, with D possibly matching TRBD1 (5 bases). CDR3 length: 14 residues. Germline CDR1 and CDR2: SQVTM and ANQGSEA. Trimming left V 5 bases short and J 5 bases short, with 18 bases between. The CDR3 DNA reads as TGCAGCGTTAATGGTCAGGGCTTAACTTATGGCTACACCTTC. Protein product: CSVNGQGLTYGYTF.

This chain links TRBV15 with TRBJ1-6, with TRBD1 matching 9 bases. From germline, CDR1 is LNHNV and CDR2 YYDKDF (reference sequence). CDR3 length: 15 residues. V was clipped by 7 bases and J by 5 bases; unmatched bases: 6. CDR3 in DNA: TGTGCCACCATGGAACGGGACAGGGATAATTCACCCCTCCACTTT. It is translated as CATMERDRDNSPLHF. Combining the CDR3 with reference TRBV15 and TRBJ1-6 gives the whole variable domain DAMVIQNPRYQVTQFGKPVTLSCSQTLNHNVMYWYQQKSSQAPKLLFHYYDKDFNNEADTPDNFQSRRPNTSFCFLDIRSPGLGDTAMYLCATMERDRDNSPLHFGNGTRLTVT.

V and J are TRBV11-2 and TRBJ2-2; TRBD2 aligns across 11 bases. Trimming at V came to 5 bases and at J to 0 bases, leaving 2 bases not matched to a gene. Germline CDR1 SGHAT, CDR2 FQNNGV. The length of the CDR3 is 16 residues. In DNA form, the CDR3 reads TGTGCCAGCAGCGTTAGCGGGGGGGCGAACACCGGGGAGCTGTTTTTT. As protein: CASSVSGGANTGELFF.

This clone came up a few times. This chain's CDR3 is CAISGPSTGAYEQYF. CDR3 coding DNA: TGTGCCATCAGCGGACCCTCGACAGGGGCCTACGAGCAGTACTTC. The V call is TRBV10-3, the J call TRBJ2-7, with TRBD1 matching over 8 bases. Germline V gives CDR1 ENHRY, CDR2 SYGVKD. The J segment lost 2 bases and the V segment lost 6 bases, leaving 9 bases of the junction unmatched. CDR3 size: 15 residues.

The chain couples TRBV30 to TRBJ1-1, with TRBD1 matching 10 bases. This CDR3 spans 12 amino acids. CDR1 is GTSNPN, CDR2 SVGIG, per germline (reference sequence). The J segment lost 5 bases and the V segment lost 5 bases, leaving 2 bases of the junction unmatched. The CDR3 protein is CAWDRGRTEAFF. The CDR3 DNA is TGTGCCTGGGACAGGGGGCGAACTGAAGCTTTCTTT.